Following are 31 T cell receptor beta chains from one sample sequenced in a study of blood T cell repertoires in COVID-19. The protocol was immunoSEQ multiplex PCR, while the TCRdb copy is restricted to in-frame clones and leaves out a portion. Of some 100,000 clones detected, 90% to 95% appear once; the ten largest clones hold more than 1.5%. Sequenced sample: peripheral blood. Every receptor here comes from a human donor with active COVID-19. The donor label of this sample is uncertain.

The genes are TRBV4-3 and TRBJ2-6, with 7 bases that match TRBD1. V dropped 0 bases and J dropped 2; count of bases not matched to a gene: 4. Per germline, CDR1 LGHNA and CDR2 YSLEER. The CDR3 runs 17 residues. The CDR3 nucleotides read TGCGCCAGCAGCCAAGATCAGGGGGTACCTGGGGCCAACGTCCTGACTTTC. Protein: CASSQDQGVPGANVLTF.

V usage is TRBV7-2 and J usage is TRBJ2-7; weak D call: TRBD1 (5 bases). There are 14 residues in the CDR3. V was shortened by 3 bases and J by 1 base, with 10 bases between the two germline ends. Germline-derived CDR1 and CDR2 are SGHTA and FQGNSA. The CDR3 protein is CASSFSQGSYEQYF. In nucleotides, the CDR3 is TGTGCCAGCAGCTTTAGTCAGGGTTCCTACGAGCAGTACTTC.

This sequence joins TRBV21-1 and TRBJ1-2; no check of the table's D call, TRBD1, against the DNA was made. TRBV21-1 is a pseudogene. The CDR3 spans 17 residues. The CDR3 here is CASSNRGTKTSNYGYTF. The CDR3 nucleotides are TGTGCCAGCAGCAACAGGGGGACAAAGACCTCTAACTATGGCTACACCTTC.

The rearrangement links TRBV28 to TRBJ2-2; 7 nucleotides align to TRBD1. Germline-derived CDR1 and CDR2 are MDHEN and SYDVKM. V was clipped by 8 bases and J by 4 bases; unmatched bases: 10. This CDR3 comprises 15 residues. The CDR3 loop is CASAQGQRITGELFF. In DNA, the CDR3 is TGTGCCAGCGCTCAGGGACAGAGAATCACCGGGGAGCTGTTTTTT.

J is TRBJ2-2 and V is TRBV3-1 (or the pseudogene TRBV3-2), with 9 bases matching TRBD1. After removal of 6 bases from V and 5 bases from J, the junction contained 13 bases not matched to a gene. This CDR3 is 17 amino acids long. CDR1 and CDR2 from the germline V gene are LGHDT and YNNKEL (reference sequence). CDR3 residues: CASRFITRQGGTGELFF. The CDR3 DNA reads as TGTGCCAGCAGATTCATTACTCGACAGGGGGGTACCGGGGAGCTGTTTTTT.

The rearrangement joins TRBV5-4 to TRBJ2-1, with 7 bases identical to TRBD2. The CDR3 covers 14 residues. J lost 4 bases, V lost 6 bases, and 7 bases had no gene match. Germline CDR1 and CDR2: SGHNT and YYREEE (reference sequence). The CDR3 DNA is TGTGCCAGCAAACGAGAAGCGGGGTACAATGAGCAGTTCTTC. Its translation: CASKREAGYNEQFF. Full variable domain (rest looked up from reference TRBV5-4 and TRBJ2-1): ETGVTQSPTHLIKTRGQQVTLRCSSQSGHNTVSWYQQALGQGPQFIFQYYREEENGRGNFPPRFSGLQFPNYSSELNVNALELDDSALYLCASKREAGYNEQFFGPGTRLTVL.

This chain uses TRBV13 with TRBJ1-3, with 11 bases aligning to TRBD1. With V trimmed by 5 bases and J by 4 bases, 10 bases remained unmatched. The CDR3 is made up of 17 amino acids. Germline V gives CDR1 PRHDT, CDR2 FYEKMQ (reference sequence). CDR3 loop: CASSQTGTGGGGNTIYF. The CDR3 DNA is TGTGCCAGCAGCCAGACCGGGACAGGGGGTGGAGGAAACACCATATATTTT.

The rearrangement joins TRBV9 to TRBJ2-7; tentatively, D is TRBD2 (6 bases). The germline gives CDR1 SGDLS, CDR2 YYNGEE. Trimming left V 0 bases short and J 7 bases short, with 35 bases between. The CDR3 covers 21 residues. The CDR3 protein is CASSVDPFQGGVGGTIREQYF. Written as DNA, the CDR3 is TGTGCCAGCAGCGTAGACCCTTTCCAGGGTGGTGTGGGGGGTACGATCCGAGAGCAGTACTTC. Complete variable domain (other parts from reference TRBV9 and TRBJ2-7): DSGVTQTPKHLITATGQRVTLRCSPRSGDLSVYWYQQSLDQGLQFLIQYYNGEERAKGNILERFSAQQFPDLHSELNLSSLELGDSALYFCASSVDPFQGGVGGTIREQYFGPGTRLTVT.

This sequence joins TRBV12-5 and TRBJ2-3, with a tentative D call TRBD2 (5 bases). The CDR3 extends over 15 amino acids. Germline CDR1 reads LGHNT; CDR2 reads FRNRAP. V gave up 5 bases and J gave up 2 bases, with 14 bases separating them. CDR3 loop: CASGRSADYTDTQYF. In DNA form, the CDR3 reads TGTGCTAGTGGTCGATCTGCCGACTACACAGATACGCAGTATTTT.

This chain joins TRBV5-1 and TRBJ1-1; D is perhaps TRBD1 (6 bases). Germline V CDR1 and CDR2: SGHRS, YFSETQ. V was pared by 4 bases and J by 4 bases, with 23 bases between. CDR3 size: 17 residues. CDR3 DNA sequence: TGCGCCAGCAGCAACGGCTTGGGGGCAGGGATCGTCACTGAAGCTTTCTTT. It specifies CASSNGLGAGIVTEAFF.

The CDR3 protein is CASSEAGAYYEQYF. The CDR3 DNA is TGTGCCAGCAGTGAAGCAGGGGCCTACTACGAGCAGTACTTC. The rearrangement links TRBV6-1 to TRBJ2-7; D may be TRBD1 (5 bases). Trimming took 0 bases from V and 3 from J, leaving 9 bases between them. CDR1 and CDR2 from the germline V gene are MNHNS and SASEGT. The CDR3 is 14 amino acids.

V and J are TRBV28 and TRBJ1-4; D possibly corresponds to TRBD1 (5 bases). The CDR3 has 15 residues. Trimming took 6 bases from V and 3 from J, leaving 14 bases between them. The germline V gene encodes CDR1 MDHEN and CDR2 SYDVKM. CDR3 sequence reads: CASSPPTASNEKLFF. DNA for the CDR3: TGTGCCAGCAGCCCTCCGACAGCCTCTAATGAAAAACTGTTTTTT.

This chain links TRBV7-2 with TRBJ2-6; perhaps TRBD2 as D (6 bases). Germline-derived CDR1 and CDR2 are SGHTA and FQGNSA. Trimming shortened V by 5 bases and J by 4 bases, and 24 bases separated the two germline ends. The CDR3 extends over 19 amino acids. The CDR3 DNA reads TGTGCCAGCAGCCCTGTTAGGGACTCCCATGAGGCAGGGGCCAACGTCCTGACTTTC. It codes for CASSPVRDSHEAGANVLTF.

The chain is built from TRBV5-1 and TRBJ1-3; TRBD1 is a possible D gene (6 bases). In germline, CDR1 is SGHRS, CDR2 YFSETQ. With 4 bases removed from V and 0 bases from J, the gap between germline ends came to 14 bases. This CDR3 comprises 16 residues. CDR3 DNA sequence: TGCGCCAGCAGCCCGGGGGGGCTGATCTCTGGAAACACCATATATTTT. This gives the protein CASSPGGLISGNTIYF.

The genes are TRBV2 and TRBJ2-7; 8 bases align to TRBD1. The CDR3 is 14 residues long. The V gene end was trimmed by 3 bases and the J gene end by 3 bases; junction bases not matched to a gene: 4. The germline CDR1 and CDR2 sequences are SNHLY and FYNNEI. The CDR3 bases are TGTGCCAGCAGTGAGGGACAGGACTACTACGAGCAGTACTTC. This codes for CASSEGQDYYEQYF.

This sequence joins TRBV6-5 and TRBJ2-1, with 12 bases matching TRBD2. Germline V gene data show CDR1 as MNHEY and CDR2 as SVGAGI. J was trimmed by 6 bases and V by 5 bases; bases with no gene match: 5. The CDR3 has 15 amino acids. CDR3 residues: CASSTGLAGLNEQFF. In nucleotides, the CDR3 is TGTGCCAGCAGTACCGGACTAGCGGGACTCAATGAGCAGTTCTTC.

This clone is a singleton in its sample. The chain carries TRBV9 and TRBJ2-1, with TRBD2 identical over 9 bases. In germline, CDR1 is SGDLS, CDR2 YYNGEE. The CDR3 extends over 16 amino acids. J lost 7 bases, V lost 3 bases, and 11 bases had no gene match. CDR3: CASSAEASGVRNEQFF. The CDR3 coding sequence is TGTGCCAGCAGCGCCGAAGCTAGCGGGGTGAGGAATGAGCAGTTCTTC.

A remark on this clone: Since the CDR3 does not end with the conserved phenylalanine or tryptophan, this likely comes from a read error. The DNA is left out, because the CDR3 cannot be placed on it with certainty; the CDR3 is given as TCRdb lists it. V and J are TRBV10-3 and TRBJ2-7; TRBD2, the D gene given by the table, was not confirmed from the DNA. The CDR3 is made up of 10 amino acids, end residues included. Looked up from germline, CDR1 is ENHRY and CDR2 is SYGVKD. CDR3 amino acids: CAISESGGVA.

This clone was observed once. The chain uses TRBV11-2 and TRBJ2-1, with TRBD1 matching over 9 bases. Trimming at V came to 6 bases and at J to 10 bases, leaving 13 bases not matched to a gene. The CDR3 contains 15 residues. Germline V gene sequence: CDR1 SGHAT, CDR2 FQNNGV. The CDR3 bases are TGTGCCAGCAGTCTCGAACAGGGGGCAAATTTCGAGCAGTTCTTC. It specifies CASSLEQGANFEQFF. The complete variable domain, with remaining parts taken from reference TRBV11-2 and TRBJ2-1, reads EAGVAQSPRYKIIEKRQSVAFWCNPISGHATLYWYQQILGQGPKLLIQFQNNGVVDDSQLPKDRFSAERLKGVDSTLKIQPAKLEDSAVYLCASSLEQGANFEQFFGPGTRLTVL.

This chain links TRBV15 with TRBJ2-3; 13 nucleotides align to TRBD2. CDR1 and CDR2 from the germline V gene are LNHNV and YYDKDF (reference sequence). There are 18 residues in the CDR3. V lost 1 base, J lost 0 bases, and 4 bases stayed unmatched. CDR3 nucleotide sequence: TGTGCCACCAGCAGAGGACTAGCGGGGGGCCTTAGCACAGATACGCAGTATTTT. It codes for CATSRGLAGGLSTDTQYF.

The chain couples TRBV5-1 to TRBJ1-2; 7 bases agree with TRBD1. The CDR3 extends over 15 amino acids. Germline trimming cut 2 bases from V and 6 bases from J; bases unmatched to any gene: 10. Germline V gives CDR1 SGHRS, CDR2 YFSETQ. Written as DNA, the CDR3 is TGCGCCAGCAGCTTACGTCAGGGGGTGGTAGATGGCTACACCTTC. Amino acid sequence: CASSLRQGVVDGYTF.

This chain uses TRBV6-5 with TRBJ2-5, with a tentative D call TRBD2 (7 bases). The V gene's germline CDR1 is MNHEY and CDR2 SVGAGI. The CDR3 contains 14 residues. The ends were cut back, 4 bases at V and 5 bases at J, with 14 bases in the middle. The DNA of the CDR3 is TGTGCCAGCAGTTCTGGCAGGGGAGGGGAGACCCAGTACTTC. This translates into CASSSGRGGETQYF.

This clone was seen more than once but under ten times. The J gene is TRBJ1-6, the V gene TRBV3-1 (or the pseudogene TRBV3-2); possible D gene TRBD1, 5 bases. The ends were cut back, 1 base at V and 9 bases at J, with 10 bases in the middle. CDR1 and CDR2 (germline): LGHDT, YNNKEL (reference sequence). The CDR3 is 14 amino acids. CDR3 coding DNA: TGTGCCAGCAGCCAAGCCGTTAGGGGTTCACCCCTCCACTTT. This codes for CASSQAVRGSPLHF.

This chain's CDR3 is CARSQVSMANYGYTF. For the CDR3, the DNA is TGTGCCAGAAGCCAGGTTTCGATGGCTAACTATGGCTACACCTTC. The gene calls are TRBV5-3 and TRBJ1-2; D gene unclear. TRBV5-3 carries the ORF label, with uncertain function. This CDR3 region has 15 residues. Deletions cut 4 bases from V and 0 bases from J, with 13 bases between.

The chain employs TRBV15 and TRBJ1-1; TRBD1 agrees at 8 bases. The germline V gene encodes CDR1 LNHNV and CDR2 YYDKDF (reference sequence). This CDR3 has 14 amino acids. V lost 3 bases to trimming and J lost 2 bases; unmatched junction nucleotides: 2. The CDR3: CATSSDRGNTEAFF. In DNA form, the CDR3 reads TGTGCCACCAGCAGCGACAGGGGAAACACTGAAGCTTTCTTT. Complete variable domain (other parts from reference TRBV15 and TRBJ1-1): DAMVIQNPRYQVTQFGKPVTLSCSQTLNHNVMYWYQQKSSQAPKLLFHYYDKDFNNEADTPDNFQSRRPNTSFCFLDIRSPGLGDTAMYLCATSSDRGNTEAFFGQGTRLTVV.

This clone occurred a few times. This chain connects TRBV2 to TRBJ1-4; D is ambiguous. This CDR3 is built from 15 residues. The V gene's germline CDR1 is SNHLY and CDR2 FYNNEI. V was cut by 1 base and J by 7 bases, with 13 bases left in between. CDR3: CASSEVGPGSEKLFF. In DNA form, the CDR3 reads TGTGCCAGCAGTGAAGTTGGCCCGGGGAGTGAAAAACTGTTTTTT. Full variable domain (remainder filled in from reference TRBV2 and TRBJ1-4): EPEVTQTPSHQVTQMGQEVILRCVPISNHLYFYWYRQILGQKVEFLVSFYNNEISEKSEIFDDQFSVERPDGSNFTLKIRSTKLEDSAMYFCASSEVGPGSEKLFFGSGTQLSVL.

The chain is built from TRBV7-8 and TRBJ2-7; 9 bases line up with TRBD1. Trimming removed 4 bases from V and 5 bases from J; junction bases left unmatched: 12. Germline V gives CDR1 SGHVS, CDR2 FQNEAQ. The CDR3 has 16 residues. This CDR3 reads CASSSSTGGMLHEQYF. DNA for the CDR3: TGTGCCAGCAGCTCTTCGACAGGGGGGATGCTCCACGAGCAGTACTTC.

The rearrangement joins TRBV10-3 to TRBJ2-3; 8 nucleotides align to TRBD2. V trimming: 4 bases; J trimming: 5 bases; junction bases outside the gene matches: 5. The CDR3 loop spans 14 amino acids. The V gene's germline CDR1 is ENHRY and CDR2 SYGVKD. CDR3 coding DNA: TGTGCCATCAGTGTGAGGGCGGGGGGAGATACGCAGTATTTT. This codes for CAISVRAGGDTQYF.

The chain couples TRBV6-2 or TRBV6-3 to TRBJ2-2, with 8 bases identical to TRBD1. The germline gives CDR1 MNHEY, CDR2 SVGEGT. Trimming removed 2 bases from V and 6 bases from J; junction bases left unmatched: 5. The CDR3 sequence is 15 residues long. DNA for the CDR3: TGTGCCAGCAGTTACGCCTCACAGGGGGCCGGGGAGCTGTTTTTT. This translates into CASSYASQGAGELFF.

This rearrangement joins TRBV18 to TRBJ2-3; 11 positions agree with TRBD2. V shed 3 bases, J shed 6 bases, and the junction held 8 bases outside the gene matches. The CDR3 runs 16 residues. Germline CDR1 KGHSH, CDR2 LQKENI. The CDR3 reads CASSPLAGGVADTQYF. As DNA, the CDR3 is TGTGCCAGCTCACCGCTAGCGGGGGGTGTTGCGGATACGCAGTATTTT.

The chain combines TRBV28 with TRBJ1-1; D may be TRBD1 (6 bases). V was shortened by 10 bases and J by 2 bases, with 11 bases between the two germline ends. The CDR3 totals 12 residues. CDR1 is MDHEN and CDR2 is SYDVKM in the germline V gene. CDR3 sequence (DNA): TGTGCCACCCAGACAGGTAACACTGAAGCTTTCTTT. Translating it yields CATQTGNTEAFF.